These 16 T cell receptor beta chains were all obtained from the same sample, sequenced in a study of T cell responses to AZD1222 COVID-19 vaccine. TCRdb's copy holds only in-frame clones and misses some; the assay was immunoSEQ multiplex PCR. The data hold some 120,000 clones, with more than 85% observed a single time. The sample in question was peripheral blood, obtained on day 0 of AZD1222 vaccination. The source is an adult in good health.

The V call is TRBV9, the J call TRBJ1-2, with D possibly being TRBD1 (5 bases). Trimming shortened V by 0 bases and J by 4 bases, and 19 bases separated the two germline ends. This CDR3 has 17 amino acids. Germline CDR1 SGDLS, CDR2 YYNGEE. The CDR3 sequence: CASSVVSQGPGSYGYTF. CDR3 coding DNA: TGTGCCAGCAGCGTAGTTTCCCAGGGCCCGGGGAGCTATGGCTACACCTTC.

CDR3 bases: TGTGCCAGCAGCGGCTCCAGGGATCAGCCCCAGCATTTT. This translates into CASSGSRDQPQHF. The J gene is TRBJ1-5, the V gene TRBV7-9, with a tentative D call TRBD1 (5 bases). CDR1 and CDR2 (germline): SEHNR, FQNEAQ (reference sequence). The CDR3 length is 13 residues. V lost 5 bases to trimming and J lost 5 bases, with 10 bases between them.

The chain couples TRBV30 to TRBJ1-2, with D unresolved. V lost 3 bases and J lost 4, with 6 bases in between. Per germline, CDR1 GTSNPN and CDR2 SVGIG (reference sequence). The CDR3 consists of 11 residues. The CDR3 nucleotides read TGTGCCTGGAGACAGTCCTATGGCTACACCTTC. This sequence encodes CAWRQSYGYTF.

The DNA for the CDR3 is TGTGCCAGCAGTCCGCAGACAGGGGGCGAGGGAGAGACCCAGTACTTC. This codes for CASSPQTGGEGETQYF. This chain joins TRBV6-6 and TRBJ2-5; 10 nucleotides align to TRBD1. The CDR3 has 16 amino acids. J lost 4 bases, V lost 5 bases, and 10 bases had no gene match. CDR1 MNHNY and CDR2 SVGAGI come from the germline V gene (reference sequence).

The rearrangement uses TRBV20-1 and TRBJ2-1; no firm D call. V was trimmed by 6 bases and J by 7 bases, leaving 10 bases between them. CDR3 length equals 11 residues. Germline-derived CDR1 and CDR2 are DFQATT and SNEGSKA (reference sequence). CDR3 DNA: TGCAGTGCACGCGGAGTAAATGAGCAGTTCTTC. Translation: CSARGVNEQFF.

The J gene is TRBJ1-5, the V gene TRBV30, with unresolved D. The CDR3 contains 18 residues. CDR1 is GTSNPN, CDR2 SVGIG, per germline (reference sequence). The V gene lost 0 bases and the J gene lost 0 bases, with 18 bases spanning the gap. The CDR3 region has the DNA TGTGCCTGGAGTGTACCAACAGCAAGACGGAATAGCAATCAGCCCCAGCATTTT. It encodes CAWSVPTARRNSNQPQHF. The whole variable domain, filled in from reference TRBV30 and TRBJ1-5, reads SQTIHQWPATLVQPVGSPLSLECTVEGTSNPNLYWYRQAAGRGLQLLFYSVGIGQISSEVPQNLSASRPQDRQFILSSKKLLLSDSGFYLCAWSVPTARRNSNQPQHFGDGTRLSIL.

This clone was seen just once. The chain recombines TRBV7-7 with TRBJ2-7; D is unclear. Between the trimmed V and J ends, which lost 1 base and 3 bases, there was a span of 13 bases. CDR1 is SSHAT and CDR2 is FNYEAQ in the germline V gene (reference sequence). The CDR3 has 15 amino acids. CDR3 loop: CASSLGQIKNYEQYF. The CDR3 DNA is TGTGCCAGCAGCTTAGGGCAGATCAAAAACTACGAGCAGTACTTC.

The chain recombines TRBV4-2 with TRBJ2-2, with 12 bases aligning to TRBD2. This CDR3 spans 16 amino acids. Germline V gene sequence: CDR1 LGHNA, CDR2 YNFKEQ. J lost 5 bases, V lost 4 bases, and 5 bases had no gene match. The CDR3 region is CASSRLAGVRTGELFF. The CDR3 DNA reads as TGTGCCAGCAGCCGACTAGCGGGAGTTAGGACCGGGGAGCTGTTTTTT.

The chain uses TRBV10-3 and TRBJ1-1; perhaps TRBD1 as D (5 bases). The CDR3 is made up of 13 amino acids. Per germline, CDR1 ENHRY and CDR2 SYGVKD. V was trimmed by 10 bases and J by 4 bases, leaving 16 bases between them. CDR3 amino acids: CATRDSSGTEAFF. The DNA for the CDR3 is TGTGCCACCAGGGATTCGAGCGGCACTGAAGCTTTCTTT.

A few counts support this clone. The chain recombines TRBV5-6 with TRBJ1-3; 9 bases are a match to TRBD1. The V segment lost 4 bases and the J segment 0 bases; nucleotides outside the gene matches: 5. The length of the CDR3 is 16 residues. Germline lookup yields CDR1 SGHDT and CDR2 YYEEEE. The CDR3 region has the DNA TGTGCCAGCAGCCCGGACAGGGGCAGCTCTGGAAACACCATATATTTT. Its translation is CASSPDRGSSGNTIYF. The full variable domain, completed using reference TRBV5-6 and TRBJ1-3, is DAGVTQSPTHLIKTRGQQVTLRCSPKSGHDTVSWYQQALGQGPQFIFQYYEEEERQRGNFPDRFSGHQFPNYSSELNVNALLLGDSALYLCASSPDRGSSGNTIYFGEGSWLTVV.

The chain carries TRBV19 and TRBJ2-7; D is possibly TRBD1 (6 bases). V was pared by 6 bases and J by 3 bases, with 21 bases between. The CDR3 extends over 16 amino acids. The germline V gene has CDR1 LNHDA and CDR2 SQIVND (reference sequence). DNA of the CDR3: TGTGCCAGTAGCAACCCCCAGGGGATGGGTGGCTACGAGCAGTACTTC. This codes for CASSNPQGMGGYEQYF.

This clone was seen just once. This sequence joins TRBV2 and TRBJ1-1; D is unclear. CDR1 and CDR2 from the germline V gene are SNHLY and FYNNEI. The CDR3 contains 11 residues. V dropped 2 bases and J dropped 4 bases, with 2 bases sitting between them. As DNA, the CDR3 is TGTGCCAGCAGTGAATTCACTGAAGCTTTCTTT. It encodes CASSEFTEAFF.

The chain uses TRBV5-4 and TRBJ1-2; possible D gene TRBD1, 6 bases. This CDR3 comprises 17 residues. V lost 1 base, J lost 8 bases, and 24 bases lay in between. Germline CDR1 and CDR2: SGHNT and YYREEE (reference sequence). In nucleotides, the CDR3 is TGTGCCAGCAGCTTGCGGGCATGGGGACATCCAGAGGGGGGCTACACCTTC. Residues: CASSLRAWGHPEGGYTF.

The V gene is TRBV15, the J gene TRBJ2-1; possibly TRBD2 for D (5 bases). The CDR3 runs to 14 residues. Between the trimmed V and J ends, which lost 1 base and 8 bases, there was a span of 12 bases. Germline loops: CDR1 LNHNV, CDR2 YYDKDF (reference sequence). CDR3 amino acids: CATSRGSETDEQFF. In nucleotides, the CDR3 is TGTGCCACCAGCAGAGGTAGCGAAACCGATGAGCAGTTCTTC.

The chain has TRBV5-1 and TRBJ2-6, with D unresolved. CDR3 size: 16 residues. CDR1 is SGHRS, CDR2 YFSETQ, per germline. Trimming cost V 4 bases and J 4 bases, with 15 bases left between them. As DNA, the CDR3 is TGCGCCAGCAGCCCATCTATGCTCTGGGGGGCCAACGTCCTGACTTTC. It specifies CASSPSMLWGANVLTF. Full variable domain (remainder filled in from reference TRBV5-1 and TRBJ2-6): KAGVTQTPRYLIKTRGQQVTLSCSPISGHRSVSWYQQTPGQGLQFLFEYFSETQRNKGNFPGRFSGRQFSNSRSEMNVSTLELGDSALYLCASSPSMLWGANVLTFGAGSRLTVL.

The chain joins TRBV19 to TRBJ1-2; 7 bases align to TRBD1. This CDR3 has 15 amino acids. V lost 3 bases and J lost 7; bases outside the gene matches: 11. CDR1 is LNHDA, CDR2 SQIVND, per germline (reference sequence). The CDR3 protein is CASSMVDRRDSGYTF. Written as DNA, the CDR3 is TGTGCCAGTAGTATGGTGGACAGGAGGGATAGTGGCTACACCTTC.